This T cell receptor (beta chain) was documented in a study of vaccination effects on CD4 cells after COVID-19. Regarding the study as a whole: Vaccine- and infection-induced clones showed marked clonal contraction late following vaccination. Few convalescent patients, and no early post-infection timepoints, were available to the study.

Sequencing in the ViraFEST assay came after antigen-specific CD4+ T cells had been expanded with viral peptide pools, which were used to stimulate PBMC. Scientists isolated CD4+ T cells after a roughly ten-day culture period ended. Neither prior SARS-CoV-2 infection nor positive nucleocapsid antibodies were present in the vaccine recipients. Supplemented with approximately 10 IU/ml IL-2 and 9.5 to 10 ug/ml peptides, a few million PBMC per well were kept in culture. The data were produced by immunoSEQ multiplex PCR, yet TCRdb's version contains in-frame clones alone and is incomplete. Found here are under 40,000 clones, 73% of them singletons; the top ten hold 27%. Germline lookup yields CDR1 LGHNA and CDR2 YNFKEQ. This CDR3 has 16 amino acids. After removal of 2 bases from V and 2 bases from J, the junction contained 1 base not matched to a gene. A word on this clone: What it binds is not known.

This specimen consisted of CD4+ T cells from PBMCs cultured with HCoV-OC43 spike peptides, obtained before COVID-19 vaccination. Subset noted: HCoV-OC43 spike overlapping peptide pool stimulation. The clonotype comes from a human donor who received a COVID-19 vaccine. The rearrangement uses TRBV4-2 and TRBJ2-6, with 9 bases matching TRBD1. This CDR3 reads CASSQTGGAGANVLTF. CDR3 sequence (DNA): TGTGCCAGCAGCCAAACAGGGGGCGCTGGGGCCAACGTCCTGACTTTC.